These 21 T cell receptor beta chains originate from one sample sequenced in a study of response to subunit inactivated influenza vaccine. Each CDR3 protein is one row after TCRdb ran MiXCR on the RT-PCR reads. This table holds around 180,000 distinct CDR3 sequences, approximately 8.7% found once. Sequenced material: non-naive T cells sorted from PBMCs, taken on the day of vaccination. All receptors derive from a man in his forties or fifties who received an inactivated influenza vaccine.

A few counts support this clonotype. The CDR3 is CASSYSAAGITYEQYF. The CDR3 region has the DNA TGTGCCAGCAGTTACTCGGCTGCGGGGATAACCTACGAGCAGTACTTC. V is TRBV6-2 or TRBV6-3 and J is TRBJ2-7, with a tentative D call TRBD2 (6 bases). There are 16 residues in the CDR3. Trimming shortened V by 0 bases and J by 2 bases, and 14 bases separated the two germline ends. The germline gives CDR1 MNHEY, CDR2 SVGEGT.

This clonotype was detected a few times. The rearrangement uses TRBV7-2 and TRBJ2-7, with 10 bases matching TRBD2. The CDR3 loop spans 14 amino acids. CDR1 SGHTA and CDR2 FQGNSA come from the germline V gene. With 6 bases clipped from V and 5 bases from J, the junction kept 7 bases outside the gene matches. The CDR3 spells CASSPVAGGNEQYF. The CDR3 DNA reads as TGTGCCAGCAGTCCGGTAGCGGGAGGCAACGAGCAGTACTTC.

The chain recombines TRBV20-1 with TRBJ2-2; a weak D match, TRBD2 (5 bases). The length of the CDR3 is 15 residues. V lost 0 bases and J lost 4, with 12 bases in between. CDR1 and CDR2 from the germline V gene are DFQATT and SNEGSKA (reference sequence). The CDR3 bases are TGCAGTGCTAGAGATCCGGGGTGGAGCACCGGGGAGCTGTTTTTT. Amino acids: CSARDPGWSTGELFF.

V gene TRBV3-1 combines with J gene TRBJ2-7; tentative D call: TRBD2 (5 bases). Trimming cost V 1 base and J 7 bases, with 17 bases left between them. The CDR3 loop spans 15 amino acids. CDR1 and CDR2 (germline): LGHDT, YNNKEL (reference sequence). The CDR3 DNA sequence: TGTGCCAGCAGCCAAGTCCTGTCCTCGGGATTTGAGCAGTACTTC. It encodes CASSQVLSSGFEQYF.

Many counts were recorded for this clonotype. The chain is built from TRBV7-8 and TRBJ2-7; 8 bases map to TRBD2. The germline V gene has CDR1 SGHVS and CDR2 FQNEAQ. This CDR3 is 16 amino acids long. V dropped 1 base and J dropped 0; count of bases not matched to a gene: 5. CDR3 nucleotide sequence: TGTGCCAGCAGCTTAGTTTTCAGCGGGAGCTCCTACGAGCAGTACTTC. Encoded protein: CASSLVFSGSSYEQYF.

This clonotype was recorded a few times. The chain is built from TRBV7-2 and TRBJ2-7; possible D gene TRBD1, 5 bases. CDR1 SGHTA and CDR2 FQGNSA come from the germline V gene. The CDR3 spans 13 residues. Trimming cost V 5 bases and J 5 bases, with 13 bases left between them. The CDR3 bases are TGTGCCAGCAGCGCTCCCGACAGAGACGAGCAGTACTTC. It encodes CASSAPDRDEQYF.

At least ten counts were recorded for this clonotype. V usage is TRBV9 and J usage is TRBJ2-7, with 8 bases identical to TRBD1. The germline gives CDR1 SGDLS, CDR2 YYNGEE. The CDR3 consists of 14 residues. The ends lost 3 bases at V and 5 bases at J; junction bases unmatched: 7. CDR3 loop: CASSAGQGEHEQYF. The CDR3 DNA reads TGTGCCAGCAGCGCCGGACAGGGAGAGCACGAGCAGTACTTC.

The chain is built from TRBV6-2 or TRBV6-3 and TRBJ1-1; 7 nucleotides align to TRBD1. The CDR3 is 18 residues long. CDR1 is MNHEY, CDR2 SVGEGT, per germline. With 6 bases clipped from V and 3 bases from J, the junction kept 19 bases outside the gene matches. CDR3 sequence reads: CASSRMRPRSGGDTEAFF. For the CDR3, the DNA is TGTGCCAGCAGCCGCATGAGACCTCGGTCAGGGGGGGACACTGAAGCTTTCTTT.

The chain couples TRBV7-3 to TRBJ1-1; 9 nucleotides agree with TRBD1. This CDR3 region has 16 residues. Germline CDR1 and CDR2: SGHTA and FQGTGA. After removal of 4 bases from V and 10 bases from J, the junction contained 16 bases not matched to a gene. CDR3 sequence: CASSSGGYGTGQRAFF. In DNA form, the CDR3 reads TGTGCCAGCAGCTCGGGGGGTTACGGGACAGGGCAACGAGCTTTCTTT. Variable domain in full (rest from reference TRBV7-3 and TRBJ1-1): GAGVSQTPSNKVTEKGKYVELRCDPISGHTALYWYRQSLGQGPEFLIYFQGTGAADDSGLPNDRFFAVRPEGSVSTLKIQRTERGDSAVYLCASSSGGYGTGQRAFFGQGTRLTVV.

This clonotype was detected a few times. CDR3 coding DNA: TGTGCCAGCAGCCCAATGGGATATACTAGCACAGATACGCAGTATTTT. It is translated as CASSPMGYTSTDTQYF. This chain links TRBV7-2 with TRBJ2-3; D unresolved. Trimming stripped 5 bases from V and 0 bases from J, with 15 bases between. Germline CDR1 SGHTA, CDR2 FQGNSA. CDR3 length equals 16 residues.

Details on this clonotype: One end of the junction varies from germline; a read error may be responsible. The chain employs TRBV2 and TRBJ1-5, with 8 bases matching TRBD1. The CDR3 contains 14 residues. Germline lookup yields CDR1 SNHLY and CDR2 FYNNEI. CDR3 sequence: CVSSGTGGGEPQHF. The CDR3 DNA sequence: TGTGTCAGCAGTGGGACAGGCGGGGGGGAGCCCCAGCATTTT.

The rearrangement links TRBV27 to TRBJ1-6; perhaps TRBD1 as D (6 bases). V dropped 6 bases and J dropped 7 bases, with 7 bases sitting between them. The CDR3 runs to 12 residues. The germline CDR1 and CDR2 sequences are MNHEY and SMNVEV (reference sequence). Here the CDR3 reads CASSRGNSPLHF. The CDR3 region has the DNA TGTGCCAGCAGCAGGGGAAATTCACCCCTCCACTTT.

The chain couples TRBV28 to TRBJ1-5; the match to TRBD1 covers 7 bases. The CDR3 is 13 amino acids. Germline assignment: CDR1 MDHEN and CDR2 SYDVKM. Germline trimming cut 10 bases from V and 5 bases from J; bases unmatched to any gene: 8. DNA of the CDR3: TGTGCCACCTCGGGACAGCCATATCAGCCCCAGCATTTT. It translates to CATSGQPYQPQHF.

CDR3 DNA sequence: TGCAGTGCTAGGGCGGGACTAGCGGGGGGACGCTCCTCCTACAATGAGCAGTTCTTC. As protein: CSARAGLAGGRSSYNEQFF. The J gene is TRBJ2-1, the V gene TRBV20-1; TRBD2 matches 15 bases. Losses at the gene ends were 3 bases for V and 0 bases for J; bases not matched to a gene: 9. CDR1 is DFQATT, CDR2 SNEGSKA, per germline (reference sequence). The CDR3 is 19 amino acids.

This clonotype was counted only a few times. The V call is TRBV7-2, the J call TRBJ2-3, with 7 bases aligning to TRBD1. V shed 6 bases, J shed 2 bases, and the junction held 8 bases outside the gene matches. CDR1 is SGHTA, CDR2 FQGNSA, per germline. The CDR3 contains 15 residues. The chain's CDR3 is CASSSTGSFTDTQYF. The CDR3 DNA is TGTGCCAGCAGTTCGACAGGGAGTTTCACAGATACGCAGTATTTT. Full variable domain (outside the CDR3, taken from reference TRBV7-2 and TRBJ2-3): GAGVSQSPSNKVTEKGKDVELRCDPISGHTALYWYRQSLGQGLEFLIYFQGNSAPDKSGLPSDRFSAERTGGSVSTLTIQRTQQEDSAVYLCASSSTGSFTDTQYFGPGTRLTVL.

This clonotype was picked up a small number of times. This chain joins TRBV15 and TRBJ1-2, with D possibly being TRBD1 (6 bases). The germline V gene has CDR1 LNHNV and CDR2 YYDKDF (reference sequence). Trimming cost V 6 bases and J 7 bases, with 15 bases left between them. The CDR3 is 13 amino acids. The CDR3 region is CATRSATGTGYTF. CDR3 sequence (DNA): TGTGCCACCAGGAGCGCAACAGGGACTGGCTACACCTTC.

The J gene is TRBJ2-2, the V gene TRBV2; D perhaps matches TRBD2 (5 bases). Germline V gene data show CDR1 as SNHLY and CDR2 as FYNNEI. The germline V and J ends were trimmed by 7 bases and 4 bases, with 13 bases remaining between them. The length of the CDR3 is 14 residues. The CDR3 DNA reads TGTGCCAGCACCTTACTGGCGGGCACCGGGGAGCTGTTTTTT. The encoded protein is CASTLLAGTGELFF.

This chain uses TRBV30 with TRBJ1-1, with D possibly TRBD1 on 6 matching bases. V was pared by 0 bases and J by 4 bases, with 15 bases between. The CDR3 is 15 residues long. Germline values: CDR1 GTSNPN, CDR2 SVGIG (reference sequence). CDR3 DNA sequence: TGTGCCTGGAGTGTACGGAGACAGGACCGCACTGAAGCTTTCTTT. Translated: CAWSVRRQDRTEAFF.

This clonotype has a count of ten or more. The chain recombines TRBV5-1 with TRBJ2-1; D may correspond to TRBD1 or TRBD2 (6 bases each). The germline V and J ends were trimmed by 4 bases and 0 bases, with 14 bases remaining between them. CDR3 length equals 16 residues. CDR1 is SGHRS, CDR2 YFSETQ, per germline. The CDR3 loop is CASSRGGPSSYNEQFF. The CDR3 DNA reads as TGCGCCAGCAGCCGTGGGGGGCCAAGCTCCTACAATGAGCAGTTCTTC.

The genes are TRBV28 and TRBJ1-2, with D possibly TRBD1 on 6 matching bases. This CDR3 has 15 amino acids. V was pared by 7 bases and J by 7 bases, with 22 bases between. In germline, CDR1 is MDHEN, CDR2 SYDVKM. The CDR3 protein is CASMPPRRGATGYTF. In nucleotides, the CDR3 is TGTGCCAGCATGCCCCCCCGGCGGGGGGCGACTGGCTACACCTTC.

J is TRBJ2-5 and V is TRBV29-1; TRBD2 agrees at 11 bases. Trimming removed 4 bases from V and 5 bases from J; junction bases left unmatched: 6. Germline V CDR1 and CDR2: SQVTM, ANQGSEA. The length of the CDR3 is 14 residues. The CDR3 loop is CSVVLAGGWETQYF. The DNA of the CDR3 is TGCAGCGTTGTCCTAGCGGGAGGATGGGAGACCCAGTACTTC.